This TCR beta chain was found in a study of spatial heterogeneity in lung cancer. From the 5' RACE reads, TCRdb called clonotypes with MiXCR, one entry per CDR3 protein. The table lists about 70,000 distinct CDR3 sequences, roughly 8.9% of them singletons. The length of the CDR3 is 15 residues. Trimming took 1 base from V and 6 from J; bases not matched to a gene: 4. In germline, CDR1 is SGHVS, CDR2 FQNEAQ. Time point specified: blood at routine non-recurrence follow-up after resection. The clonotype originates from a female donor with early-stage non-small cell lung cancer. Here the sequenced sample was PBMCs, taken at follow-up. The V call is TRBV7-8, the J call TRBJ2-1, with 9 bases identical to TRBD1. CDR3 residues: CASSLVTGGFNEQFF. In DNA, the CDR3 is TGTGCCAGCAGCTTAGTTACAGGGGGCTTCAATGAGCAGTTCTTC.